This T cell receptor (beta chain) was sequenced for a study of T cells in Graves' hyperthyroidism and ophthalmopathy. Regions amplified from RNA transcripts were the TCR beta CDR3 regions. Primed by the HTBI set, a first-round RT-PCR was run on the TCR CDR3. TCRdb independently ran MiXCR on the multiplex PCR reads; one entry per CDR3 protein. This table holds some 550,000 distinct CDR3 sequences, approximately 15% found once. The table lists this clonotype with many counts. Germline lookup yields CDR1 SGHAT and CDR2 FQNNGV. This CDR3 has 17 residues. V shed 4 bases and J 3 bases; nucleotides not matched to a gene: 11. Under 3 months was the duration of disease in ophthalmopathy patients, who also had a Clinical Activity Score of at least 3 and a NOSPECS grade of at least 4. Around 10 ml fresh peripheral blood yielded the PBMCs.

The origin of this receptor is a woman between 40 and 55 years old with Graves' ophthalmopathy. The chain is built from TRBV11-2 and TRBJ2-1, with 8 bases that match TRBD2. The sample comprised blood. CDR3 residues: CASSSPAGLAGYNEQFF. DNA for the CDR3: TGTGCCAGCAGCTCACCGGCCGGGCTAGCGGGCTACAATGAGCAGTTCTTC.